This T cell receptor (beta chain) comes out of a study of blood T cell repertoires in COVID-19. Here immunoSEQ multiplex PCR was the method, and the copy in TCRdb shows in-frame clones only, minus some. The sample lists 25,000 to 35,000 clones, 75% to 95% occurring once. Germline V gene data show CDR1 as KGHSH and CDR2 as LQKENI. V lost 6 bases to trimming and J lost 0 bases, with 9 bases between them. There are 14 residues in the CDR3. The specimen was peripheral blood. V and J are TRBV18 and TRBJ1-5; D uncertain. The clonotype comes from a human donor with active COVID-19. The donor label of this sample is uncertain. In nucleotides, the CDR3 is TGTGCCAGCTCCGACACGAATAGCAATCAGCCCCAGCATTTT. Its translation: CASSDTNSNQPQHF.